This T cell receptor beta chain originates from a study of CD8 T cells in Susac syndrome. When the RNA was reverse transcribed, random hexamers were used with an input of about 0.5 to 1 ug. Amplification of TCR beta CDR3 used immunoSEQ multiplex PCR across 54 Vbeta and 13 Jbeta. TCRdb analysed the immunoSEQ multiplex PCR reads with MiXCR anew, one entry per CDR3 protein. This table has about 210,000 distinct CDR3 sequences, 95% appearing once. The CDR3 runs to 15 residues. Germline V gene lookup returns CDR1 MNHEY and CDR2 SMNVEV (reference sequence). Trimming took off 5 bases at V and 8 bases at J, with 18 bases between the two ends.

V gene TRBV27 combines with J gene TRBJ1-4; D unresolved. Specimen: CD4+ T cells from PBMCs. The TCR was taken from a human donor with multiple sclerosis. This CDR3 is CASSPDLSSFEKLFF. The CDR3 DNA follows: TGTGCCAGCAGTCCGGACCTTTCCTCTTTCGAAAAACTGTTTTTT.